The 16 T cell receptor beta chains reported below all come from one sample, sequenced in a study of neurological immune-mediated disorders (dated by TCRdb to about 2019). The library came from 5' RACE. Reads for this sample came from an Illumina HiSeq 2500. TCRdb ran its own pipeline on the public reads, namely fastp trimming at Q25 and MiXCR clone calling, and kept in-frame beta chains. Under each unique CDR3 protein, matching rows form one entry showing the most common genes and DNA. This sample holds roughly 56,000 distinct CDR3 sequences; roughly 3.5% were observed only once. The ten largest clones represent around 7.5% of the sample. Material: PBMCs. These receptors were collected from a woman aged 60-75 years with multiple sclerosis.

This clonotype came up many times. The CDR3 DNA is TGTGCCAGCAGCTTAGTGGCAGGGACCGGAAACACCATATATTTT. Translating it yields CASSLVAGTGNTIYF. The rearrangement uses TRBV7-2 and TRBJ1-3; a possible D gene is TRBD1 (5 bases). Germline V CDR1 and CDR2: SGHTA, FQGNSA. V was cut by 1 base and J by 4 bases, with 11 bases left in between. The CDR3 loop spans 15 amino acids.

The sample holds many counts of this clonotype. The chain joins TRBV28 to TRBJ1-2, with D perhaps matching TRBD1 (5 bases). Germline-derived CDR1 and CDR2 are MDHEN and SYDVKM. The CDR3 loop spans 13 amino acids. V was trimmed by 6 bases and J by 5 bases, leaving 13 bases between them. In nucleotides, the CDR3 is TGTGCCAGCAGCACGGGACCGGCTTATGGCTACACCTTC. Protein product: CASSTGPAYGYTF.

This clonotype was seen repeatedly, ten times or more. This sequence joins TRBV6-1 and TRBJ1-2; D is unresolved. The CDR3 totals 13 residues. Trimming took off 6 bases at V and 5 bases at J, with 13 bases between the two ends. Germline loops: CDR1 MNHNS, CDR2 SASEGT. CDR3 DNA: TGTGCCAGCAGGTCAAGGAGACTTTATGGCTACACCTTC. Its translation is CASRSRRLYGYTF.

This clonotype was seen many times. V gene TRBV4-1 combines with J gene TRBJ2-1, with TRBD2 identical over 7 bases. Germline lookup yields CDR1 MGHRA and CDR2 YSYEKL. The CDR3 consists of 18 residues. Germline trimming cut 1 base from V and 0 bases from J; bases unmatched to any gene: 9. Here the CDR3 reads CASSQGRQRGSSYNEQFF. In DNA, the CDR3 is TGCGCCAGCAGCCAAGGACGGCAGCGGGGTTCCTCCTACAATGAGCAGTTCTTC.

In its sample, this clonotype was seen many times. The V and J genes are TRBV7-8 and TRBJ2-3, with 10 bases that match TRBD2. The CDR3 loop spans 16 amino acids. The V gene's germline CDR1 is SGHVS and CDR2 FQNEAQ. Trimming at V came to 1 base and at J to 2 bases, leaving 3 bases not matched to a gene. The CDR3: CASSLGTSGTTDTQYF. The CDR3 DNA is TGTGCCAGCAGCTTAGGGACTAGCGGCACCACAGATACGCAGTATTTT. The full variable domain, with the rest looked up from reference TRBV7-8 and TRBJ2-3, is GAGVSQSPRYKVAKRGQDVALRCDPISGHVSLFWYQQALGQGPEFLTYFQNEAQLDKSGLPSDRFFAERPEGSVSTLKIQRTQQEDSAVYLCASSLGTSGTTDTQYFGPGTRLTVL.

In its sample, this clonotype was seen a few times. The gene calls are TRBV18 and TRBJ1-5, with D perhaps matching TRBD1 (5 bases). The V and J ends lost 6 bases and 3 bases respectively, with 12 bases between them. The germline V gene has CDR1 KGHSH and CDR2 LQKENI. CDR3 length: 14 residues. The CDR3 sequence is CASSTTDTNQPQHF. CDR3 sequence (DNA): TGTGCCAGCTCTACGACGGACACCAATCAGCCCCAGCATTTT.

This clonotype was recorded at least ten times. The rearrangement joins TRBV7-6 to TRBJ2-7; TRBD1 is a possible D gene (5 bases). This CDR3 is 14 amino acids long. The V gene lost 3 bases and the J gene lost 6 bases, with 15 bases spanning the gap. The germline CDR1 and CDR2 sequences are SGHVS and FNYEAQ. Here the CDR3 reads CASSLYTGPAEQYF. For the CDR3, the DNA is TGTGCCAGCAGCTTGTACACAGGACCGGCCGAGCAGTACTTC.

This clonotype was seen at least ten times. The chain carries TRBV7-9 and TRBJ1-1, with a possible D match to TRBD1 (6 bases). Germline CDR1 and CDR2: SEHNR and FQNEAQ (reference sequence). With 3 bases removed from V and 1 base from J, the gap between germline ends came to 21 bases. The CDR3 extends over 18 amino acids. The CDR3 region is CASSFPTGAVRRNTEAFF. For the CDR3, the DNA is TGTGCCAGCAGCTTTCCGACAGGAGCGGTTAGAAGGAACACTGAAGCTTTCTTT.

In its sample, this clonotype was seen many times. V gene TRBV2 combines with J gene TRBJ1-3, with 9 bases that match TRBD1. The CDR3 length is 14 residues. Germline trimming cut 7 bases from V and 2 bases from J; bases unmatched to any gene: 3. The germline V gene encodes CDR1 SNHLY and CDR2 FYNNEI. The CDR3 DNA is TGTGCCAGCACCCGGACAGGGGCTGGAAACACCATATATTTT. Amino acids: CASTRTGAGNTIYF.

V gene TRBV12-3 or TRBV12-4 combines with J gene TRBJ2-7; a possible D gene is TRBD2 (6 bases). The CDR3 runs 13 residues. V lost 6 bases and J 3 bases, leaving 12 bases between the germline ends. CDR3 nucleotides: TGTGCCAGCAGCCGGTCGGGAGACTACGAGCAGTACTTC. Residues: CASSRSGDYEQYF.

This clonotype occurred many times. The genes are TRBV20-1 and TRBJ1-5; the D gene is possibly TRBD1 (5 bases). The V gene's germline CDR1 is DFQATT and CDR2 SNEGSKA (reference sequence). This CDR3 region has 15 residues. Trimming removed 0 bases at V and 3 bases at J, with 12 bases between. As DNA, the CDR3 is TGCAGTGCTAGAGAGGCAGGGTTCGTCAATCAGCCCCAGCATTTT. It yields the protein CSAREAGFVNQPQHF.

This clonotype was seen at least ten times. The gene calls are TRBV10-3 and TRBJ2-3; no reliable D call. V was clipped by 10 bases and J by 1 base, with 18 bases between them. The CDR3 loop spans 15 amino acids. Germline CDR1 ENHRY, CDR2 SYGVKD. The CDR3 loop is CATNLGSFGTDTQYF. For the CDR3, the DNA is TGTGCCACCAACCTGGGTAGCTTTGGCACAGATACGCAGTATTTT.

This clonotype was seen repeatedly, ten times or more. The rearrangement joins TRBV6-6 to TRBJ2-1; tentatively, D is TRBD1 (6 bases). The germline V gene encodes CDR1 MNHNY and CDR2 SVGAGI (reference sequence). V dropped 8 bases and J dropped 0 bases, with 14 bases sitting between them. The CDR3 has 15 residues. The CDR3 DNA reads as TGTGCCAGCGAGACGACAGGTAGCTCCTACAATGAGCAGTTCTTC. This gives the protein CASETTGSSYNEQFF.

This clonotype was observed many times. The chain carries TRBV4-1 and TRBJ1-1; 10 bases map to TRBD1. This CDR3 is built from 15 residues. The ends lost 4 bases at V and 2 bases at J; junction bases unmatched: 4. Germline V gene lookup returns CDR1 MGHRA and CDR2 YSYEKL. This CDR3 reads CASSPRDRGNTEAFF. CDR3 DNA sequence: TGCGCCAGCAGCCCCCGGGACAGGGGAAACACTGAAGCTTTCTTT.

The rearrangement joins TRBV20-1 to TRBJ1-1; D is unclear. The CDR3 extends over 11 amino acids. From germline, CDR1 is DFQATT and CDR2 SNEGSKA (reference sequence). Trimming shortened V by 1 base and J by 8 bases, and 8 bases separated the two germline ends. The CDR3 coding sequence is TGCAGTGCTAGAGGTATGGCCGAAGCTTTCTTT. Its translation is CSARGMAEAFF.

In its sample, this clonotype was seen many times. The V call is TRBV20-1, the J call TRBJ1-2; 9 nucleotides match TRBD1. Per the germline V gene, CDR1 is DFQATT and CDR2 is SNEGSKA (reference sequence). This CDR3 spans 14 amino acids. V shed 3 bases, J shed 7 bases, and the junction held 9 bases outside the gene matches. CDR3 region: CSAREGTGRGGYTF. CDR3 coding DNA: TGCAGTGCTAGGGAGGGGACAGGGCGGGGTGGCTACACCTTC.